The entry below describes one T cell receptor beta chain. This entry is derived from a study of blood T cell repertoires in COVID-19. V shed 1 base and J shed 0 bases, with 10 bases lying between them. The CDR3 spans 16 residues. Germline loops: CDR1 LGHDT, CDR2 YNNKEL (reference sequence). Sequencing used immunoSEQ multiplex PCR; TCRdb keeps in-frame clones, though not all of them. The repertoire holds fewer than 500,000 clones, with 85% to 90% as singletons. Participants had their cohort set by participant-reported clinical history. The sample taken for sequencing was PBMCs or T cells enriched from blood (not recorded which). This TCR came from a woman under 40 with acute COVID-19. V gene TRBV3-1 (or the pseudogene TRBV3-2) combines with J gene TRBJ2-1, with a weak D call TRBD2 (5 bases). The CDR3 loop is CASSQVWRSSYNEQFF. The CDR3 DNA sequence: TGTGCCAGCAGCCAAGTTTGGAGGTCCTCCTACAATGAGCAGTTCTTC.